The present T cell receptor (beta chain) was sequenced within a study of blood T cell repertoires in COVID-19. Study summary: PBMCs, B-cell-depleted T cells, or T cells were the source of the cDNA or gDNA that made up the material.

This clone showed up just a few times. The CDR3 length is 15 residues. Germline assignment: CDR1 SGHTA and CDR2 FQGNSA. The ends lost 2 bases at V and 0 bases at J; junction bases unmatched: 4. TCRdb keeps only in-frame clones here, not all; method: immunoSEQ multiplex PCR. The sample has under 250,000 clones, approximately 78% seen once. This chain connects TRBV7-2 to TRBJ2-7; the match to TRBD2 covers 7 bases. Sequencing was performed on peripheral blood. This receptor was identified in a woman between 18 and 30 years old with acute or convalescent COVID-19. The CDR3 sequence: CASSLSSGSSYEQYF. DNA of the CDR3: TGTGCCAGCAGCTTATCTAGCGGAAGCTCCTACGAGCAGTACTTC.